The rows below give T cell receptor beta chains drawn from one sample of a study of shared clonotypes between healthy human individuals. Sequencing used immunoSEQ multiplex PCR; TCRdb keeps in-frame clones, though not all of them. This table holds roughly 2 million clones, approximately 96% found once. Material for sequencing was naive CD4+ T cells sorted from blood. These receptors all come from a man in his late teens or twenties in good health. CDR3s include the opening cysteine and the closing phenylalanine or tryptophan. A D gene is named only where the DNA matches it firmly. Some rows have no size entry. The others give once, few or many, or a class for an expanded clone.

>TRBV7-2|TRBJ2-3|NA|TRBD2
CASSRTSGSSDTQYF
TGTGCCAGCAGCCGGACTAGCGGGAGTTCCGATACGCAGTATTTT
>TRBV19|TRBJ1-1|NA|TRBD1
CASSIAGDSRGTEAFF
TGTGCCAGTAGTATAGCCGGGGACAGTAGGGGCACTGAAGCTTTCTTT
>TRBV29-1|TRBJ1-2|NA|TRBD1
CSVLTGQGVYGYTF
TGCAGCGTCCTAACGGGACAGGGCGTCTATGGCTACACCTTC
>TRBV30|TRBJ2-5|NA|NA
CAWSPVRETQYF
TGTGCCTGGAGTCCTGTACGGGAGACCCAGTACTTC
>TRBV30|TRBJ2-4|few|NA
CAWTHLAKNIQYF
TGTGCCTGGACCCATCTAGCCAAAAACATTCAGTACTTC
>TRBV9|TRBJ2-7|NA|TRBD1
CASNSGTDQYEQYF
TGTGCCAGCAACTCCGGGACAGACCAGTACGAGCAGTACTTC
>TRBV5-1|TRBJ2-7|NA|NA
CASSLLGERKNSYEQYF
TGCGCCAGCAGCTTGTTAGGCGAACGGAAGAACTCCTACGAGCAGTACTTC
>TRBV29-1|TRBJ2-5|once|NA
CSVDPGLQKETQYF
TGCAGCGTTGACCCGGGACTCCAAAAGGAAACCCAGTACTTC
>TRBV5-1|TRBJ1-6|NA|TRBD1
CASSPGGANSPLHF
TGCGCCAGCAGCCCAGGGGGGGCAAATTCACCCCTCCACTTT
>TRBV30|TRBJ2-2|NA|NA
CAWSLDRSGELFF
TGTGCCTGGAGCCTCGACAGGTCTGGGGAGCTGTTTTTT
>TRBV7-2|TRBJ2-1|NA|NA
CASSLEVYGQFF
TGTGCCAGCAGCTTGGAGGTGTATGGGCAGTTCTTC
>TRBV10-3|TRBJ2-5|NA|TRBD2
CAISTDLAAQETQYF
TGTGCCATCAGCACAGACCTAGCGGCCCAAGAGACCCAGTACTTC
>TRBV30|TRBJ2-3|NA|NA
CAWSVQWGGTDTQYF
TGTGCCTGGAGTGTACAATGGGGAGGCACAGATACGCAGTATTTT
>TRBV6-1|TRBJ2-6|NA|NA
CASSLDTGANVLTF
TGTGCCAGCAGTTTGGACACTGGGGCCAACGTCCTGACTTTC
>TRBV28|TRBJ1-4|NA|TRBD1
CASRPTGGPSRLFF
TGTGCCAGCAGGCCTACAGGGGGCCCCAGTAGACTGTTTTTT
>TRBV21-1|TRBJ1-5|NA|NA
CASSLYQGTNQPQHF
TGTGCCAGCAGCCTTTATCAAGGAACCAATCAGCCCCAGCATTTT
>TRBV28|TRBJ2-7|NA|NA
CASQGGSGSYEQYF
TGTGCCAGTCAAGGGGGGTCAGGGAGCTACGAGCAGTACTTC
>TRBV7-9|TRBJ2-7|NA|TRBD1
CASSSPGQGFHEQYF
TGTGCCAGCAGCTCGCCGGGACAGGGGTTCCACGAGCAGTACTTC
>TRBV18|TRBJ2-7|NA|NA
CASSPGLPGGSYEQYF
TGTGCCAGCTCACCAGGCTTGCCAGGGGGGTCCTACGAGCAGTACTTC
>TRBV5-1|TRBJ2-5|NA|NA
CASSFRGANQETQYF
TGCGCCAGCAGCTTCAGAGGGGCTAACCAAGAGACCCAGTACTTC
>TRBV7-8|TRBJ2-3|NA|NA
CASSLVRGTDTQYF
TGTGCCAGCAGCTTAGTACGGGGCACAGATACGCAGTATTTT
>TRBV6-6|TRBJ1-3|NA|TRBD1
CASSLGGGNTIYF
TGTGCCAGCAGTTTAGGGGGCGGAAACACCATATATTTT
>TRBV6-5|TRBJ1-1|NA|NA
CATSRDRRGAFF
TGTGCCACCTCTAGGGACCGTAGGGGAGCTTTCTTT
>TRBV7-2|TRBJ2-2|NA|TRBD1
CASTPDRANTGELFF
TGTGCCAGCACCCCAGACAGGGCGAACACCGGGGAGCTGTTTTTT
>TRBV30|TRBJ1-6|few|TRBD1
CAWRTGKDSPLHF
TGTGCCTGGAGGACAGGGAAAGATTCACCCCTCCACTTT
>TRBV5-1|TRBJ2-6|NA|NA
CASSLGSPPGANVLTF
TGCGCCAGCAGCTTGGGGTCCCCTCCAGGGGCCAACGTCCTGACTTTC
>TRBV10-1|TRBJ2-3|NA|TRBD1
CASSTGTGRTDTQYF
TGCGCCAGCAGCACAGGGACAGGTCGCACAGATACGCAGTATTTT
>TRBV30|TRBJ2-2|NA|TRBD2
CAAGLAGGTGELFF
TGTGCCGCGGGGCTAGCGGGGGGGACCGGGGAGCTGTTTTTT
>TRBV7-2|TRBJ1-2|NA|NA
CASSPAPNYGYTF
TGTGCCAGCAGCCCAGCACCCAACTATGGCTACACCTTC
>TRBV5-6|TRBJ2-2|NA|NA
CASSLGPTNTGELFF
TGTGCCAGCAGCTTGGGACCGACGAACACCGGGGAGCTGTTTTTT
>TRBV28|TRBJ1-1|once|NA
CASSSPRGQLNTEAFF
TGTGCCAGCAGTTCCCCCCGCGGACAACTGAACACTGAAGCTTTCTTT
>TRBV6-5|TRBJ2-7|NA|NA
CASSPRINRAEQYF
TGTGCCAGCAGCCCGAGAATTAACAGGGCCGAGCAGTACTTC
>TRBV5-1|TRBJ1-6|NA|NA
CASSLEAGGSYNSPLHF
TGCGCCAGCAGCTTGGAAGCGGGGGGTTCCTATAATTCACCCCTCCACTTT
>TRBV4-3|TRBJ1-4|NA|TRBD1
CASSPRGSGNEKLFF
TGCGCCAGCAGCCCCAGGGGGAGCGGTAATGAAAAACTGTTTTTT
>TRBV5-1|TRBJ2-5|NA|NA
CASSSIPGEQETQYF
TGCGCCAGCAGCTCCATACCGGGAGAACAAGAGACCCAGTACTTC
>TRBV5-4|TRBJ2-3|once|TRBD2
CASSSSSGNPAGGQYF
TGTGCCAGCAGCTCTTCTAGCGGGAACCCGGCGGGAGGGCAGTATTTT
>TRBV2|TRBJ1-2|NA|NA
CASRGDGDGYTF
TGTGCCAGCAGAGGGGACGGGGATGGCTACACCTTC
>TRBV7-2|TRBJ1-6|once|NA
CASSLQGSLNSPLHF
TGTGCCAGCAGCTTACAGGGTTCTCTTAATTCACCCCTCCACTTT
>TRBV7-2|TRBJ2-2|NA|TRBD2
CASSPASGRTNTGELFF
TGTGCCAGCAGCCCCGCTAGCGGGCGAACGAACACCGGGGAGCTGTTTTTT
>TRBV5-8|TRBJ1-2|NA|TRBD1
CASSWTGAQGYTF
TGTGCCAGCAGCTGGACAGGGGCCCAGGGCTACACCTTC
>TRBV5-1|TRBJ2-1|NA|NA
CASSQGPTYNEQFF
TGCGCCAGCAGCCAGGGACCAACCTACAATGAGCAGTTCTTC
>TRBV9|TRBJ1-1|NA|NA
CASSVAGFGEAFF
TGTGCCAGCAGCGTAGCAGGGTTTGGTGAAGCTTTCTTT
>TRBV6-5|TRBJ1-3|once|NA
CASRRAAGSGNTIYF
TGTGCCAGCAGACGCGCGGCGGGGTCCGGAAACACCATATATTTT
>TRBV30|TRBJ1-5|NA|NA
CAWSGNWGSNQPQHF
TGTGCCTGGAGTGGTAACTGGGGATCGAATCAGCCCCAGCATTTT